Following are 26 T cell receptor beta chains from one sample sequenced in a study of monozygotic twins with inflammatory bowel disease (dated by TCRdb to about 2019). To prepare the library, 5' RACE was applied. Sequencing used an Illumina HiSeq 2500. Through TCRdb reprocessing, the reads give one entry per CDR3 protein sequence; DNA is omitted. This sample's table has entries for about 450,000 distinct CDR3 sequences. The top ten hold about 2.6% of the sample. Material for sequencing was blood. These receptor sequences come from a human donor with ulcerative colitis or Crohn's disease, or a healthy co-twin of an affected twin (not recorded which).

This sequence joins TRBV4-2 and TRBJ1-1; TCRdb's assignment of TRBD1 cannot be checked, as there is no DNA. Germline CDR1 and CDR2: LGHNA and YNFKEQ. The length of the CDR3 is 15 residues. CDR3 loop: CASHLGPTENTEAFF.

The chain is built from TRBV4-3 and TRBJ2-7. CDR1 is LGHNA and CDR2 is YSLEER in the germline V gene. This CDR3 has 15 amino acids. This CDR3 is CASSQDRAGPYEQYF.

The chain is built from TRBV28 and TRBJ1-5; TCRdb proposes TRBD1, but this gene call is untestable without DNA. The CDR3 totals 14 residues. Germline V gene lookup returns CDR1 MDHEN and CDR2 SYDVKM. CDR3 region: CASSPRSRFQPQHF.

V and J are TRBV6-2 or TRBV6-3 and TRBJ2-7; TCRdb's D gene call, TRBD1, goes unchecked for lack of DNA. The CDR3 totals 14 residues. Germline-derived CDR1 and CDR2 are MNHEY and SVGEGT. The CDR3 sequence: CASSYGGRTREQYF.

This chain uses TRBV20-1 with TRBJ1-1; with no DNA, the TCRdb D assignment of TRBD1 cannot be verified. The CDR3 sequence is 15 residues long. CDR1 is DFQATT and CDR2 is SNEGSKA in the germline V gene (reference sequence). The CDR3 region is CSASREEGRGTEAFF.

The V and J genes are TRBV15 and TRBJ2-3; TCRdb names TRBD1, which stays unverified in the absence of DNA. Germline values: CDR1 LNHNV, CDR2 YYDKDF (reference sequence). The CDR3 covers 16 residues. Here the CDR3 reads CATSRGASLSTDTQYF.

This chain joins TRBV28 and TRBJ2-7; as DNA is missing, the TRBD1 call by TCRdb cannot be tested. The CDR3 has 12 residues. Germline V gene sequence: CDR1 MDHEN, CDR2 SYDVKM. The CDR3 sequence is CASTPVARGQYF.

J is TRBJ1-3 and V is TRBV18; TCRdb proposes TRBD1, but this gene call is untestable without DNA. Germline values: CDR1 KGHSH, CDR2 LQKENI. The CDR3 spans 16 residues. CDR3 amino acids: CASSQETARSGNTIYF.

The rearrangement links TRBV29-1 to TRBJ2-3. In germline, CDR1 is SQVTM, CDR2 ANQGSEA. The CDR3 runs to 12 residues. CDR3 region: CSVDGRPDTQYF.

The chain links TRBV19 to TRBJ1-1. The V gene's germline CDR1 is LNHDA and CDR2 SQIVND (reference sequence). This CDR3 region has 13 residues. Here the CDR3 reads CASSRGLWTEAFF. Full variable domain (missing parts from reference TRBV19 and TRBJ1-1): DGGITQSPKYLFRKEGQNVTLSCEQNLNHDAMYWYRQDPGQGLRLIYYSQIVNDFQKGDIAEGYSVSREKKESFPLTVTSAQKNPTAFYLCASSRGLWTEAFFGQGTRLTVV.

This rearrangement joins TRBV27 to TRBJ2-7. Per the germline V gene, CDR1 is MNHEY and CDR2 is SMNVEV (reference sequence). The CDR3 consists of 15 residues. The CDR3 loop is CASSPSRTASYEQYF.

This rearrangement joins TRBV9 to TRBJ2-2; TCRdb names TRBD1, which stays unverified in the absence of DNA. Germline V gene lookup returns CDR1 SGDLS and CDR2 YYNGEE. The CDR3 spans 15 residues. The CDR3 protein is CASSVPGTTPGELFF.

This chain joins TRBV3-1 and TRBJ2-7; with no DNA, the TCRdb D assignment of TRBD1 cannot be verified. The CDR3 runs to 14 residues. CDR1 is LGHDT, CDR2 YNNKEL, per germline (reference sequence). CDR3 protein: CASSQEIEGNEQYF.

The chain joins TRBV30 to TRBJ1-1; TCRdb proposes TRBD1, but this gene call is untestable without DNA. CDR1 is GTSNPN and CDR2 is SVGIG in the germline V gene (reference sequence). The CDR3 extends over 15 amino acids. CDR3 protein: CAWSYSRTLNTEAFF.

The rearrangement uses TRBV7-9 and TRBJ2-5; TCRdb gives TRBD1 as the D gene, but with no DNA this cannot be confirmed. The CDR3 has 15 residues. CDR1 and CDR2 from the germline V gene are SEHNR and FQNEAQ (reference sequence). The CDR3 here is CASSHGQGEGETQYF.

The chain couples TRBV7-9 to TRBJ2-1; with no DNA, the TCRdb D assignment of TRBD1 cannot be verified. This CDR3 is built from 15 residues. CDR1 and CDR2 from the germline V gene are SEHNR and FQNEAQ (reference sequence). CDR3 in amino acids: CASSSGTGGADEQFF.

The chain combines TRBV5-1 with TRBJ2-7; the D gene TCRdb calls, TRBD2, cannot be checked with no DNA. The CDR3 covers 15 residues. Germline V gene lookup returns CDR1 SGHRS and CDR2 YFSETQ. The CDR3 spells CASSLDPGGNYEQYF.

The V and J genes are TRBV10-3 and TRBJ2-1. The CDR3 covers 12 residues. CDR1 is ENHRY, CDR2 SYGVKD, per germline. The CDR3: CAISGAADEQFF.

The chain is built from TRBV2 and TRBJ2-7; TCRdb indicates TRBD1, and absent DNA this call remains unverified. Germline assignment: CDR1 SNHLY and CDR2 FYNNEI. The CDR3 runs 14 residues. CDR3 sequence reads: CASRPGRHSYEQYF.

The chain links TRBV29-1 to TRBJ2-5; TCRdb lists TRBD1, though no DNA is available to test this call. The CDR3 consists of 15 residues. Germline V gives CDR1 SQVTM, CDR2 ANQGSEA. CDR3 in amino acids: CSVEDTGQGTETQYF.

The rearrangement links TRBV5-1 to TRBJ2-5; TCRdb picks TRBD2, but there is no DNA to check that call. The V gene's germline CDR1 is SGHRS and CDR2 YFSETQ. CDR3 length equals 14 residues. The chain's CDR3 is CASSLASGGETQYF.

CDR3: CASSTGLGNTIYF. V usage is TRBV7-3 and J usage is TRBJ1-3. Germline loops: CDR1 SGHTA, CDR2 FQGTGA. The CDR3 consists of 13 residues.

The V gene is TRBV25-1, the J gene TRBJ2-2; checking the TCRdb D call of TRBD1 is not possible without DNA. This CDR3 is 16 amino acids long. Germline V CDR1 and CDR2: MGHDK, SYGVNS. The CDR3 sequence is CASSEYAGTNTGELFF. Filled out from reference TRBV25-1 and TRBJ2-2, the complete variable domain reads EADIYQTPRYLVIGTGKKITLECSQTMGHDKMYWYQQDPGMELHLIHYSYGVNSTEKGDLSSESTVSRIRTEHFPLTLESARPSHTSQYLCASSEYAGTNTGELFFGEGSRLTVL.

V gene TRBV7-7 combines with J gene TRBJ2-7; as DNA is missing, the TRBD1 call by TCRdb cannot be tested. The CDR3 consists of 12 residues. Germline V lookup: CDR1 SSHAT, CDR2 FNYEAQ (reference sequence). The CDR3 spells CASSLEGGAQYF.

The chain links TRBV5-5 to TRBJ1-1. In germline, CDR1 is SGHKS, CDR2 YYEKEE (reference sequence). The CDR3 sequence is 14 residues long. CDR3 in amino acids: CASSFSLLNTEAFF.

The chain's CDR3 is CASKPPGQQILLNTEAFF. J is TRBJ1-1 and V is TRBV12-3 or TRBV12-4; TCRdb names TRBD1, which stays unverified in the absence of DNA. This CDR3 spans 18 amino acids.